Listed below are T cell receptor beta chains from one sample, sequenced in a study of blood T cell repertoires in COVID-19. Repertoires were generated with immunoSEQ multiplex PCR, while TCRdb's copy carries only in-frame clones and drops some. This sample has 150,000 to 200,000 clones, with about nine tenths found just once. The sequenced material came from peripheral blood. These receptors were collected from a man aged 18 to 29 with acute or convalescent COVID-19. The CDR3 runs from the conserved cysteine through the conserved F or W. D genes are given only for firm matches. A row's size may be missing; if present it is once, few, many or a size class.

clone_size d_call j_call v_call cdr3_nt cdr3_aa
NA NA TRBJ2-5 TRBV3-1/TRBV3-2 TGTGCCAGCAGCCCGAGACAGGCTATAGAGACCCAGTACTTC CASSPRQAIETQYF
NA NA TRBJ1-1 TRBV11-2 TGTGCCAGCAGCTTAGACCGGGTGAACAGAAGGGGGAACACTGAAGCTTTCTTT CASSLDRVNRRGNTEAFF
NA NA TRBJ2-7 TRBV7-8 TGTGCCAGCAGCTTATCACCAGGGAATTCCTACGAGCAGTACTTC CASSLSPGNSYEQYF
NA NA TRBJ1-1 TRBV29-1 TGCAGCGTTGAGAGGGACTTGAACACTGAAGCTTTCTTT CSVERDLNTEAFF
once NA TRBJ2-5 TRBV5-4 TGTGCCAGCAGCTTCAGGGTGCAAGAGACCCAGTACTTC CASSFRVQETQYF
once NA TRBJ1-4 TRBV4-1 TGCGCCAGCAGCCAAGATAGTCAGGGTAATGAAAAACTGTTTTTT CASSQDSQGNEKLFF
NA TRBD1 TRBJ2-4 TRBV7-8 TGTGCCAGCAGCTTAGACACAGGGGGCGTCGGGAACATTCAGTACTTC CASSLDTGGVGNIQYF
once TRBD1 TRBJ1-2 TRBV3-1/TRBV3-2 TGTGCCAGCAGCGTGGGACAGGGGGCGCCCCTTAACTATGGCTACACCTTC CASSVGQGAPLNYGYTF
NA NA TRBJ2-7 TRBV18 TGTGCCAGCTCACCGGGAGGTCCCTACGAGCAGTACTTC CASSPGGPYEQYF
NA TRBD1 TRBJ1-2 TRBV12-3/TRBV12-4 TGTGCCAGCAGTTGGGACAGGGGAAATGGCTACACCTTC CASSWDRGNGYTF
NA TRBD1 TRBJ1-1 TRBV9 TGTGCCAGCAGCCCTTGGACAGGGGGTACCACTGAAGCTTTCTTT CASSPWTGGTTEAFF
NA TRBD1 TRBJ2-7 TRBV6-1 TGTGCCAGCAGTGGGGGCTCACAGGGGGCCGTCCGGTACGAGCAGTACTTC CASSGGSQGAVRYEQYF
NA NA TRBJ1-1 TRBV7-9 TGTGCCAGCAGCTCACAGGGTGGTACTGAAGCTTTCTTT CASSSQGGTEAFF
NA TRBD1 TRBJ1-2 TRBV10-2 TGCGCCAGCAGTGAGTCACGACAGGGGTATGGCTACACCTTC CASSESRQGYGYTF
NA NA TRBJ2-2 TRBV27 TGTGCCAGCAGTTTTTACAGTTCGAACACCGGGGAGCTGTTTTTT CASSFYSSNTGELFF
NA TRBD1 TRBJ2-7 TRBV11-3 TGTGCCAGCAGTCCCCCGGGACAGGGTGTTTACGAGCAGTACTTC CASSPPGQGVYEQYF
NA NA TRBJ1-2 TRBV5-1 TGCGCCAGCAGCTTGGGGCAGGGGCGAAGTGGCTACACCTTC CASSLGQGRSGYTF
NA NA TRBJ2-1 TRBV7-6 TGTGCCAGCAGCTTCCCAGGACAGCTCATCAACTCCTACAATGAGCAGTTCTTC CASSFPGQLINSYNEQFF
NA NA TRBJ2-5 TRBV20-1 TGCAGTGCTCAGGGAAAAGAGACCCAGTACTTC CSAQGKETQYF
NA TRBD1 TRBJ1-2 TRBV5-6 TGTGCCAGCAGCAACCCTTTAGGACAGGAGATCTATGGCTACACCTTC CASSNPLGQEIYGYTF
NA NA TRBJ1-1 TRBV30 TGTGCCTGGAGTGTACGACAGCGCCCCATGAACACTGAAGCTTTCTTT CAWSVRQRPMNTEAFF
NA TRBD1 TRBJ1-1 TRBV6-5 TGTGCCAGCAGTATCGACAGGGGAAGAAACACTGAAGCTTTCTTT CASSIDRGRNTEAFF
NA NA TRBJ1-1 TRBV18 TGTGCCACTCGCAGGTCGGAAGGGGCCACTGAAGCTTTCTTT CATRRSEGATEAFF
few TRBD1 TRBJ2-7 TRBV7-8 TGTGCCAGCAGCATCGGGACAGAAGTATCCTACGAGCAGTACTTC CASSIGTEVSYEQYF
NA TRBD1 TRBJ2-4 TRBV30 TGTGCCTGGAGTGTACATCGGTGGACAGGATTAGCCAAAAACATTCAGTACTTC CAWSVHRWTGLAKNIQYF
NA TRBD1 TRBJ1-1 TRBV29-1 TGCAGCGTTGAGACAGGGGGGTGGGTCACTGAAGCTTTCTTT CSVETGGWVTEAFF
NA TRBD1 TRBJ1-6 TRBV5-1 TGCGCCAGCAGCTCTGCAACCGTCCCGGGACAGGGGAGGTCCTATAATTCACCCCTCCACTTT CASSSATVPGQGRSYNSPLHF
NA NA TRBJ2-7 TRBV5-1 TGCGCCAGCAGCCCCCCGCAGGAGGGCTACGAGCAGTACTTC CASSPPQEGYEQYF
NA TRBD1 TRBJ2-1 TRBV27 TGTGCCAGCACCCCATGGGACAGGGCGGGCAATGAGCAGTTCTTC CASTPWDRAGNEQFF
NA NA TRBJ1-4 TRBV3-1/TRBV3-2 TGTGCCAGCAGCCAAGACGGTGGGGGCACTAATGAAAAACTGTTTTTT CASSQDGGGTNEKLFF
NA TRBD2 TRBJ2-1 TRBV7-2 TGTGCCAGCAGCTTAAAGGGACTAGCGGGGTACAATGAGCAGTTCTTC CASSLKGLAGYNEQFF
NA NA TRBJ2-5 TRBV27 TGTGCCAGCAGTTTAATTGACGGGGAGACCCAGTACTTC CASSLIDGETQYF
once TRBD2 TRBJ2-3 TRBV3-1/TRBV3-2 TGTGCCAGCAGCCAAGATCGGGCGGGGGGAACGGATACGCAGTATTTT CASSQDRAGGTDTQYF
NA NA TRBJ2-1 TRBV18 TGTGCCAGCTCACCAGTGGGGCAGAGCTCCTACAATGAGCAGTTCTTC CASSPVGQSSYNEQFF
NA TRBD1 TRBJ2-7 TRBV3-1/TRBV3-2 TGTGCCAGCAGCCAAGGGGACAGAGGGGCAGGCGAGCAGTACTTC CASSQGDRGAGEQYF
NA NA TRBJ2-3 TRBV5-8 TGTGCCAGCAGCTTGGAACTTCTCACAGATACGCAGTATTTT CASSLELLTDTQYF
NA NA TRBJ2-7 TRBV6-5 TGTGCCAGCAGTTACTCACCAGGCGACAACTACGAGCAGTACTTC CASSYSPGDNYEQYF